A single T cell receptor beta chain is shown here with its context. What it binds is unknown. Trimming took 0 bases from V and 4 from J, leaving 12 bases between them. Per germline, CDR1 MGHRA and CDR2 YSYEKL. The CDR3 runs 15 residues. Purities in excess of 95% were seen in all sorted populations. The data were taken from a study of beta chain features in type 1 diabetes. Every bit of the isolated RNA underwent reverse transcription, so sequencing read expressed TCRB transcripts. Generated by immunoSEQ multiplex PCR, the TCRdb table keeps only in-frame clones and is missing some. Altogether a few hundred thousand clones are present, around 14% being singletons, with the ten largest covering 0.015% to 0.02%. Whole-study results and caveats: High TCR expression in some cells could lead to their over-representation in cDNA sequencing. Moderate but significant shortening of TCRB CDR3s was recorded in all four CD4+ subsets from Type 1 diabetes patients. A potential influence of HLA type upon TCRB rearrangement remained unresolved herein. The naive, central memory and Treg TCRB repertoires looked more alike in patients than they did in healthy donors.

The sequenced sample consisted of naive CD4+ T cells from blood. The origin of this receptor is a man under 40 with type 1 diabetes. The chain recombines TRBV4-1 with TRBJ1-1, with unresolved D. This chain's CDR3 is CASSQDYMSRTEAFF. Written as DNA, the CDR3 is TGCGCCAGCAGCCAAGATTATATGAGCCGCACTGAAGCTTTCTTT.